This T cell receptor beta chain originates from a study of beta chain features in type 1 diabetes. Whole-study results and caveats: The VDJ junctions of type 1 diabetes patients carried fewer insertions and more deletions. Among patients, naive, central memory and Treg TCRB repertoires appeared more similar than among healthy donors. TCRB CDR3s were moderately but significantly shorter in Type 1 diabetes patients in all four CD4+ subsets.

Comment on this clone: Its antigen is as yet unknown.

Expressed TCRB transcripts were sequenced after all isolated RNA was converted to cDNA. About 3.6 million reads was the average for naive, central memory and regulatory T cell samples. Clones were sequenced by immunoSEQ multiplex PCR, and TCRdb holds only the in-frame ones, with some missing. Counted here are about 270,000 clones, approximately 15% occurring once; the ten biggest clones make up over 0.015%. By way of CD45RO/CCR7/CD25/CD127/CD95/CD27, the CD4+ regulatory, stem cell-like memory, central memory and naive cells were sorted. The clonotype originates from a man in his thirties or forties with type 1 diabetes. The material sequenced was naive CD4+ T cells from blood.

CDR3 amino acids: CASSPWRQNQETQYF. The CDR3 DNA sequence: TGTGCCAGCTCACCATGGCGACAAAACCAAGAGACCCAGTACTTC. This rearrangement joins TRBV18 to TRBJ2-5; no clear D gene. From germline, CDR1 is KGHSH and CDR2 LQKENI. The CDR3 spans 15 residues. Trimming took 2 bases from V and 0 from J, leaving 10 bases between them. Drawing the rest from reference TRBV18 and TRBJ2-5, the complete variable domain is NAGVMQNPRHLVRRRGQEARLRCSPMKGHSHVYWYRQLPEEGLKFMVYLQKENIIDESGMPKERFSAEFPKEGPSILRIQQVVRGDSAAYFCASSPWRQNQETQYFGPGTRLLVL.